The 15 T cell receptor beta chains reported below all come from one sample, sequenced in a study of spatial heterogeneity in lung cancer. Each CDR3 protein is one row after TCRdb ran MiXCR on the 5' RACE reads. The sample holds just under 95,000 distinct CDR3 sequences; approximately 12% are singletons and the top ten take roughly 39%. Regarding time point: sample taken at primary tumor resection. The source material was PBMCs, sampled at surgery. These receptors all stem from a male donor with early-stage non-small cell lung cancer.

The rearrangement links TRBV12-3 or TRBV12-4 to TRBJ2-1; D remains ambiguous. This CDR3 has 13 amino acids. Trimming took 10 bases from V and 0 from J, leaving 10 bases between them. CDR3 in amino acids: CATRKSSYNEQFF. CDR3 nucleotides: TGTGCCACACGAAAGAGCTCCTACAATGAGCAGTTCTTC.

This clonotype turned up a few times. The V call is TRBV4-3, the J call TRBJ2-2; D not certain. The CDR3 loop spans 16 amino acids. Germline assignment: CDR1 LGHNA and CDR2 YSLEER. Trimming left V 0 bases short and J 4 bases short, with 12 bases between. The CDR3 DNA follows: TGCGCCAGCAGCCAAGATCCGCAAGGGTTCACCGGGGAGCTGTTTTTT. Protein: CASSQDPQGFTGELFF.

The chain joins TRBV4-3 to TRBJ2-3, with no clear D. V lost 1 base, J lost 6 bases, and 5 bases lay in between. Germline V gene sequence: CDR1 LGHNA, CDR2 YSLEER. The CDR3 is made up of 12 amino acids. The CDR3 region has the DNA TGCGCCAGCAGCCAAGCCGGGGATACGCAGTATTTT. Translating it yields CASSQAGDTQYF.

Of note for this clonotype: A junction boundary mismatches the germline segment, possibly from a read error. The chain links TRBV7-2 to TRBJ2-1, with 8 bases matching TRBD2. This CDR3 comprises 14 residues. Germline V lookup: CDR1 SGHTA, CDR2 FQGNSA. CDR3 DNA: TGTGCCAGCAGTTTAGCGGGGCCCGGGGATGAGCAGTTCTTC. Protein product: CASSLAGPGDEQFF. The full variable domain, its missing parts supplied by reference TRBV7-2 and TRBJ2-1, is GAGVSQSPSNKVTEKGKDVELRCDPISGHTALYWYRQSLGQGLEFLIYFQGNSAPDKSGLPSDRFSAERTGGSVSTLTIQRTQQEDSAVYLCASSLAGPGDEQFFGPGTRLTVL.

There are a few counts of this clonotype. This chain connects TRBV3-1 to TRBJ2-7; no firm D call. Germline loops: CDR1 LGHDT, CDR2 YNNKEL (reference sequence). The CDR3 consists of 15 residues. The V end was cut by 0 bases, the J end by 3 bases, with 12 bases between. The CDR3 region has the DNA TGTGCCAGCAGCCAAGAACGGCACCCCGTCTACGAGCAGTACTTC. It is translated as CASSQERHPVYEQYF.

This clonotype has ten or more counts. The CDR3 loop is CASLGGDTGELFF. The CDR3 coding sequence is TGTGCCAGCTTGGGTGGGGACACCGGGGAGCTGTTTTTT. The rearrangement uses TRBV2 and TRBJ2-2, with D unclear. CDR1 is SNHLY and CDR2 is FYNNEI in the germline V gene. V lost 8 bases, J lost 3 bases, and 10 bases lay in between. The CDR3 is made up of 13 amino acids. Variable domain in full (rest from reference TRBV2 and TRBJ2-2): EPEVTQTPSHQVTQMGQEVILRCVPISNHLYFYWYRQILGQKVEFLVSFYNNEISEKSEIFDDQFSVERPDGSNFTLKIRSTKLEDSAMYFCASLGGDTGELFFGEGSRLTVL.

J is TRBJ2-3 and V is TRBV28, with D possibly TRBD1 on 5 matching bases. The CDR3 totals 12 residues. Trimming removed 10 bases at V and 2 bases at J, with 10 bases between. The germline V gene has CDR1 MDHEN and CDR2 SYDVKM. The CDR3 nucleotides are TGTGCCACCCAAGGGGACACAGATACGCAGTATTTT. It specifies CATQGDTDTQYF.

The rearrangement links TRBV4-2 to TRBJ1-2; 7 nucleotides line up with TRBD1. The CDR3 contains 15 residues. Trimming cost V 4 bases and J 4 bases; bases outside gene matches: 9. Germline CDR1 LGHNA, CDR2 YNFKEQ. The CDR3 sequence is CASSPDRVGAYGYTF. The CDR3 bases are TGTGCCAGCAGCCCAGACAGGGTCGGCGCCTATGGCTACACCTTC.

This clonotype was picked up a small number of times. V usage is TRBV4-3 and J usage is TRBJ1-3; the match to TRBD1 covers 8 bases. The CDR3 length is 16 residues. The ends lost 4 bases at V and 0 bases at J; junction bases unmatched: 5. Germline assignment: CDR1 LGHNA and CDR2 YSLEER. The CDR3 DNA reads TGCGCCAGCAGCCCAAGGGACAGGCCCTCTGGAAACACCATATATTTT. This codes for CASSPRDRPSGNTIYF.

This clonotype was detected a few times. The chain recombines TRBV4-3 with TRBJ2-2; no clear D gene. The CDR3 spans 14 residues. V was clipped by 0 bases and J by 6 bases, with 8 bases between them. Per germline, CDR1 LGHNA and CDR2 YSLEER. The CDR3 coding sequence is TGCGCCAGCAGCCAAGACAAAGAACCCGGGGAGCTGTTTTTT. Its translation is CASSQDKEPGELFF.

The chain is built from TRBV20-1 and TRBJ2-5; the D gene is possibly TRBD1 (6 bases). Deletions cut 0 bases from V and 5 bases from J, with 13 bases between. This CDR3 region has 14 residues. Germline V gives CDR1 DFQATT, CDR2 SNEGSKA (reference sequence). CDR3 protein: CSARDARGEETQYF. DNA for the CDR3: TGCAGTGCTAGAGATGCCAGGGGCGAGGAGACCCAGTACTTC.

This clonotype was seen a few times. The rearrangement joins TRBV6-6 to TRBJ1-5; D call uncertain. The germline gives CDR1 MNHNY, CDR2 SVGAGI (reference sequence). V lost 6 bases to trimming and J lost 2 bases, with 17 bases between them. The CDR3 loop spans 16 amino acids. In nucleotides, the CDR3 is TGTGCCAGCAGCCTCCCACCGGTTCCCGGCAATCAGCCCCAGCATTTT. Encoded protein: CASSLPPVPGNQPQHF.

This clonotype was seen more than once but under ten times. This chain connects TRBV5-1 to TRBJ1-4; D gene ambiguous. The germline V gene encodes CDR1 SGHRS and CDR2 YFSETQ. V gave up 0 bases and J gave up 0 bases, with 12 bases separating them. CDR3 length equals 17 residues. The CDR3 coding sequence is TGCGCCAGCAGCTTGGGTGACACGCTATCAACTAATGAAAAACTGTTTTTT. Encoded protein: CASSLGDTLSTNEKLFF.

This clonotype was counted only a few times. This rearrangement joins TRBV10-3 to TRBJ2-5; D remains ambiguous. CDR3 size: 14 residues. Germline CDR1 and CDR2: ENHRY and SYGVKD. V dropped 0 bases and J dropped 2 bases, with 7 bases sitting between them. In nucleotides, the CDR3 is TGTGCCATCAGTGAGTCTAGAGGACAAGAGACCCAGTACTTC. Amino acids: CAISESRGQETQYF.

This clonotype was counted only a few times. The V gene is TRBV6-5, the J gene TRBJ2-5; D ambiguous. V was pared by 0 bases and J by 4 bases, with 6 bases between. This CDR3 has 13 amino acids. The germline CDR1 and CDR2 sequences are MNHEY and SVGAGI. The CDR3 loop reads CASSYSIGETQYF. The CDR3 region has the DNA TGTGCCAGCAGTTACTCGATCGGAGAGACCCAGTACTTC.